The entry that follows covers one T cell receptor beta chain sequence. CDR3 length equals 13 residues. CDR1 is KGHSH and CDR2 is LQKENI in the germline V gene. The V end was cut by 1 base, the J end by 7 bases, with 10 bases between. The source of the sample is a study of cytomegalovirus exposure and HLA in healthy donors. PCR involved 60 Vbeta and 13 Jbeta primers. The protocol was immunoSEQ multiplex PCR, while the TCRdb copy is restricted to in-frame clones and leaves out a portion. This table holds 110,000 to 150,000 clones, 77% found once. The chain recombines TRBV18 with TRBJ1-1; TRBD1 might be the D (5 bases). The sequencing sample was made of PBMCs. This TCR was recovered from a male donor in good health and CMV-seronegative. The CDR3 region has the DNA TGTGCCAGCTCACCACGACAGCCGCATGAAGCTTTCTTT. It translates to CASSPRQPHEAFF.